This TCR beta chain was observed in a study of blood T cells in healthy people across ages. Study overall: Roughly one uniquely barcoded beta molecule per two T cells was captured. Overall study results and limits: Older age coincided with a roughly linear decline in TCR beta diversity per million T cells. In these data, TCR beta diversity tracked strongly with naive T cell percentage.

This clonotype was counted once. As yet, its antigen is unknown. Together with a sample-barcoded 5' primer, a J-beta primer mix was included in a second PCR lasting roughly 6 to 12 cycles. The authors tagged each cDNA molecule using a template-switch adaptor with 12 random nucleotides. TCRdb analysed the 5' RACE reads with MiXCR anew, one entry per CDR3 protein. This table has some 1.5 million distinct CDR3 sequences, about 30% appearing once. V was cut by 2 bases and J by 7 bases, with 15 bases left in between. Germline lookup yields CDR1 SNHLY and CDR2 FYNNEI. The length of the CDR3 is 15 residues. The sequenced material came from blood. The rearrangement joins TRBV2 to TRBJ1-5; D is possibly TRBD1 (6 bases). This receptor was identified in a woman in her 30s in good health. The CDR3 DNA follows: TGTGCCAGCAGTGAATCGGAAGTAAGGGGGCAGCCCCAGCATTTT. Protein sequence: CASSESEVRGQPQHF.